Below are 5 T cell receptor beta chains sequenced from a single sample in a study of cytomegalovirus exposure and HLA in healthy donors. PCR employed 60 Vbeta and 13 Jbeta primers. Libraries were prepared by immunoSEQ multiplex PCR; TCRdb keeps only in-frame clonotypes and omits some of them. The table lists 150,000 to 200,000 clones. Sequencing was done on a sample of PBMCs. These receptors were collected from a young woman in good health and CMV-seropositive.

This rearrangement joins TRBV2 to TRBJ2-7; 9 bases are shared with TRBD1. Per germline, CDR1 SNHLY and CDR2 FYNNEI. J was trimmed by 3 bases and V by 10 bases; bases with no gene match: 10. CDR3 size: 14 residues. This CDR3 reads CATATGQGFYEQYF. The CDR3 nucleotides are TGTGCCACCGCGACGGGACAGGGCTTCTACGAGCAGTACTTC.

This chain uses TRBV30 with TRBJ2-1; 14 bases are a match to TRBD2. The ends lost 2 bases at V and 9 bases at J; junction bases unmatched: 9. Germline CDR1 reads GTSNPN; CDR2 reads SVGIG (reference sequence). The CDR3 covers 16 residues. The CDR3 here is CAWSFMGLAGVGEQFF. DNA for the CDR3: TGTGCCTGGAGTTTCATGGGACTAGCGGGAGTCGGTGAGCAGTTCTTC.

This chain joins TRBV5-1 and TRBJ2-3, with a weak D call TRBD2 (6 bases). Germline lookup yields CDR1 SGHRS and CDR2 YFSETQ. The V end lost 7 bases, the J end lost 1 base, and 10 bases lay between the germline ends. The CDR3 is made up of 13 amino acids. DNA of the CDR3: TGCGCCAGCGCGGGATCCGGCACAGATACGCAGTATTTT. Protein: CASAGSGTDTQYF.

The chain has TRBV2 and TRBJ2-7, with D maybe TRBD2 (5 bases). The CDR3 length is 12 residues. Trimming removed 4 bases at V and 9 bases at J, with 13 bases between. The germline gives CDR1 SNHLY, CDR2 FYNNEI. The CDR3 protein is CASSVSGLMQYF. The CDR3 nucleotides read TGTGCCAGCAGTGTTTCCGGACTTATGCAGTACTTC.

In DNA, the CDR3 is TGTGCCAGCAGCCTTACGACAGGTGGCAATCAGCCCCAGCATTTT. It specifies CASSLTTGGNQPQHF. The chain carries TRBV7-2 and TRBJ1-5; possibly TRBD1 for D (6 bases). Between the trimmed V and J ends, which lost 5 bases and 2 bases, there was a span of 13 bases. The CDR3 sequence is 15 residues long. CDR1 is SGHTA, CDR2 FQGNSA, per germline.